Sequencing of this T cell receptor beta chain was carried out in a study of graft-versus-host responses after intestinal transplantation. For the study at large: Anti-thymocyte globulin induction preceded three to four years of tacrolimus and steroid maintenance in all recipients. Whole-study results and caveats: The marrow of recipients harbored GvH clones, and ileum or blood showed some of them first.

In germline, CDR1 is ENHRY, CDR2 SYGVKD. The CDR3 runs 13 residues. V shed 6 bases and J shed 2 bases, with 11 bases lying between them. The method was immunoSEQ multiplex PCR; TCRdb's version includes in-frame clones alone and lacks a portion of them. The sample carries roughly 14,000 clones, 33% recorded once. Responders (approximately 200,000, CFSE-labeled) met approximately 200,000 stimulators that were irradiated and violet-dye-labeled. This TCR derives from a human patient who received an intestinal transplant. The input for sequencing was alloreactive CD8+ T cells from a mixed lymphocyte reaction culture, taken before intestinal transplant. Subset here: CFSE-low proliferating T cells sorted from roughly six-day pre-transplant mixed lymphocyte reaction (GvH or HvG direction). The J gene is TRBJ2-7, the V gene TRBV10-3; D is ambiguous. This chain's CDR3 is CAIRSDFTYEQYF. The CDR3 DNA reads TGTGCCATCAGGAGCGACTTTACCTACGAGCAGTACTTC.